These 12 T cell receptor beta chains came from one sample sequenced in a study of prognosis after radiotherapy for stage I lung cancer. The TCR beta CDR3 region was amplified from genomic DNA, with two rounds of multiplex PCR being used for the amplification. Primers targeting each individual TRBV and TRBJ gene were applied in first-round PCR. TCRdb used MiXCR to reprocess the multiplex PCR reads, holding one entry per CDR3 protein. The table shows some 60,000 distinct CDR3 sequences, with about 25% occurring only once. Specimen: PBMCs, collected before or after stereotactic body radiation therapy (not recorded which). These TCRs come from a donor older than 45 with non-small cell lung cancer.

In its sample, this clonotype was seen many times. This chain uses TRBV2 with TRBJ2-3; weak D call: TRBD2 (6 bases). The CDR3 is made up of 15 amino acids. V gave up 2 bases and J gave up 0 bases, with 9 bases separating them. Germline values: CDR1 SNHLY, CDR2 FYNNEI. In nucleotides, the CDR3 is TGTGCCAGCAGTGAACCCGGGACTAGCACAGATACGCAGTATTTT. This translates into CASSEPGTSTDTQYF.

Points on this clonotype: This may be a read error: a much more frequent sequence differs by one nucleotide. This CDR3 reads CSARDGGTQGFGNQPQHF. DNA for the CDR3: TGCAGTGCTAGAGATGGGGGCACACAGGGCTTTGGGAATCAGCCCCAGCATTTT. This chain connects TRBV20-1 to TRBJ1-5, with D tentatively TRBD1 (6 bases). The CDR3 sequence is 18 residues long. CDR1 and CDR2 from the germline V gene are DFQATT and SNEGSKA (reference sequence). Trimming took off 0 bases at V and 4 bases at J, with 22 bases between the two ends.

This clonotype has ten or more counts. This chain joins TRBV12-3 or TRBV12-4 and TRBJ2-2; TRBD2 matches 10 bases. CDR3 length: 15 amino acids. With V trimmed by 6 bases and J by 4 bases, 5 bases remained unmatched. The CDR3 here is CASSFSGGSTGELFF. Written as DNA, the CDR3 is TGTGCCAGCAGCTTTAGCGGGGGGAGCACCGGGGAGCTGTTTTTT.

Turning to this clonotype: This likely stems from a read error, as it lies one base from a far larger clone. The chain links TRBV6-4 to TRBJ1-1; 12 bases line up with TRBD1. Germline CDR1 and CDR2: MRHNA and SNTAGT. Trimming took 7 bases from V and 0 from J; bases not matched to a gene: 6. The CDR3 totals 16 residues. Here the CDR3 reads CASTLGQGALNTEAFF. The CDR3 DNA reads TGTGCCAGCACCCTGGGACAGGGGGCCTTGAACACTGAAGCTTTCTTT.

This clonotype was detected once. Given a far larger clone just one base away, this is likely a sequencing read error. The J gene is TRBJ1-5, the V gene TRBV6-9; 10 nucleotides line up with TRBD1. The CDR3 totals 16 residues. The germline V gene encodes CDR1 MNHGY and CDR2 SVAAGI. CDR3 protein: CATSYSKGQGNQPQHF. Written as DNA, the CDR3 is TGTGCCACCAGTTACTCGAAGGGACAGGGGAATCAGCCCCAGCATTTT.

This clonotype has a count of ten or more. The chain combines TRBV20-1 with TRBJ1-1; 7 positions agree with TRBD1. The CDR3 extends over 13 amino acids. Germline values: CDR1 DFQATT, CDR2 SNEGSKA (reference sequence). The CDR3 region is CNAGQAGGVGAFF. CDR3 in DNA: TGCAACGCTGGACAGGCGGGGGGTGTCGGAGCTTTCTTT.

Remarks on this clonotype: A read error may be the cause here, since a much bigger clone is one base away. This chain joins TRBV6-4 and TRBJ2-3, with 7 bases fitting TRBD1. CDR3 size: 14 residues. Germline CDR1 reads MRHNA; CDR2 reads SNTAGT. The CDR3 reads CASSDDRDTDTRYF. DNA for the CDR3: TGTGCCAGCAGTGACGACAGGGACACAGATACGCGGTATTTT.

In its sample, this clonotype was seen many times. The chain is built from TRBV6-1 and TRBJ2-2; D gene unclear. The germline V gene has CDR1 MNHNS and CDR2 SASEGT. V lost 8 bases and J lost 6, with 10 bases in between. The CDR3 extends over 12 amino acids. CDR3 protein: CASELYPGELFF. CDR3 nucleotide sequence: TGTGCCAGCGAGCTTTATCCCGGGGAGCTGTTTTTT.

V and J are TRBV9 and TRBJ1-1, with a weak D call TRBD1 (6 bases). Trimming removed 4 bases from V and 2 bases from J, with 15 bases in between. The V gene's germline CDR1 is SGDLS and CDR2 YYNGEE. The CDR3 contains 15 residues. In DNA form, the CDR3 reads TGTGCCAGCAGCCAACCCGAGGGGGGAAACACTGAAGCTTTCTTT. Its translation is CASSQPEGGNTEAFF.

This clonotype was observed a few times. The CDR3 DNA is TGCAGTGTCAAGGGACTAGCGGGCTACAATGAGCAGTTCTTC. Translation gives CSVKGLAGYNEQFF. The chain is built from TRBV20-1 and TRBJ2-1, with 12 nucleotides matching TRBD2. V was clipped by 7 bases and J by 3 bases; unmatched bases: 4. The CDR3 totals 14 residues. Germline CDR1 DFQATT, CDR2 SNEGSKA (reference sequence).

This clonotype showed up many times. The rearrangement links TRBV6-2 or TRBV6-3 to TRBJ2-7; the D is unclear. Per germline, CDR1 MNHEY and CDR2 SVGEGT. V dropped 7 bases and J dropped 1 base, with 14 bases sitting between them. The CDR3 spans 14 residues. The CDR3 DNA follows: TGTGCCAGCAAACAGTCGGACGGATCCTACGAGCAGTACTTC. Its protein is CASKQSDGSYEQYF.

As regards this clonotype: It may be a read error: a sequence one base away is much more abundant. This chain connects TRBV6-1 to TRBJ1-4, with D hard to call. The germline V gene has CDR1 MNHNS and CDR2 SASEGT. The CDR3 runs to 14 residues. Trimming removed 7 bases at V and 3 bases at J, with 12 bases between. The CDR3 region is CASMPGLSNEKLFF. The CDR3 coding sequence is TGTGCCAGCATGCCGGGTTTGTCTAATGAAAAACTGTTTTTT.